This record looks at one T cell receptor beta chain sequence and its context. Antigen: not known. The sample comes from a study of T cell repertoires in cytomegalovirus infection. Study in general: Recently identified HLA-C-restricted CMV epitopes were used, and well-studied HLA-B-restricted CMV epitopes were used as well.

MiXCR was run by TCRdb on the reads, yielding one entry per CDR3 protein. The sample has hundreds of thousands of distinct CDR3 sequences, about 33% seen once. Overall study results and limits: Summed frequency of public TCR beta families distinguished CMV carriers with the relevant HLA. Clonotype analysis showed dominance of the ex vivo response by HLA-C-restricted CMV-specific TCR beta clonotypes.

The input for sequencing was cultured PBMCs, taken from culture after CMV antigen stimulation. The TCR sequence derives from a human donor in good health (CMV status not recorded). Some clones in this sample may be carry-over from other donors' samples.

DNA for the CDR3: TGTGCCAGCAGCTTCAGCGCGGGAGTCCCCCAGCAGTACTTC. It encodes CASSFSAGVPQQYF. The chain combines TRBV7-6 with TRBJ2-7; 7 nucleotides match TRBD2. The CDR3 is 14 residues long. After removal of 3 bases from V and 8 bases from J, the junction contained 10 bases not matched to a gene. Germline V gene data show CDR1 as SGHVS and CDR2 as FNYEAQ. Full variable domain (outside the CDR3, taken from reference TRBV7-6 and TRBJ2-7): GAGVSQSPRYKVTKRGQDVALRCDPISGHVSLYWYRQALGQGPEFLTYFNYEAQQDKSGLPNDRFSAERPEGSISTLTIQRTEQRDSAMYRCASSFSAGVPQQYFGPGTRLTVT.